These 9 T cell receptor beta chains came from one sample sequenced in a study of blood T cell repertoires in COVID-19. The data were produced by immunoSEQ multiplex PCR, yet TCRdb's version contains in-frame clones alone and is incomplete. The sample lists 300,000 or so clones, about 91% occurring once. Sequencing was performed on peripheral blood. These receptor sequences come from a woman in her 30s who had recovered from COVID-19.

J is TRBJ1-5 and V is TRBV10-3; the match to TRBD1 covers 7 bases. CDR1 and CDR2 (germline): ENHRY, SYGVKD. V gave up 4 bases and J gave up 5 bases; unmatched junction bases: 5. The CDR3 has 14 amino acids. Here the CDR3 reads CAISGQGQDQPQHF. The CDR3, as DNA: TGTGCCATCAGTGGACAGGGCCAGGATCAGCCCCAGCATTTT.

About this clone itself: The junction departs from germline at one end; a sequencing error may be responsible. The chain links TRBV7-9 to TRBJ1-6; the match to TRBD1 covers 9 bases. CDR3 size: 14 residues. CDR1 and CDR2 from the germline V gene are SEHNR and FQNEAQ (reference sequence). CDR3: CASSLGQGNSLLHF. The DNA of the CDR3 is TGTGCCAGCAGCTTGGGACAGGGTAATTCACTCCTCCACTTT.

The V and J genes are TRBV28 and TRBJ1-2; 9 bases fit TRBD1. Germline assignment: CDR1 MDHEN and CDR2 SYDVKM. The trim removed 7 bases at V and 1 base at J, leaving 7 bases unmatched. CDR3 length: 15 residues. CDR3 sequence: CASNEQGAGNYGYTF. CDR3 DNA sequence: TGTGCCAGCAACGAACAGGGGGCTGGTAACTATGGCTACACCTTC.

The rearrangement links TRBV13 to TRBJ2-3; possibly TRBD2 for D (5 bases). The CDR3 covers 15 residues. The V and J ends lost 1 base and 0 bases respectively, with 8 bases between them. Germline CDR1 reads PRHDT; CDR2 reads FYEKMQ (reference sequence). The CDR3 region is CASSLAGKSTDTQYF. CDR3 coding DNA: TGTGCCAGCAGCTTAGCCGGGAAAAGCACAGATACGCAGTATTTT.

The chain has TRBV4-1 and TRBJ1-2; perhaps TRBD1 as D (5 bases). Per germline, CDR1 MGHRA and CDR2 YSYEKL. V was shortened by 3 bases and J by 6 bases, with 17 bases between the two germline ends. The CDR3 has 15 amino acids. In DNA form, the CDR3 reads TGCGCCAGCAGCCATCCAAAACTCGGGGGTGATGGCTACACCTTC. Encoded protein: CASSHPKLGGDGYTF.

The chain couples TRBV13 to TRBJ1-6; the D is unclear. Per the germline V gene, CDR1 is PRHDT and CDR2 is FYEKMQ (reference sequence). This CDR3 has 14 residues. The germline V and J ends were trimmed by 5 bases and 7 bases, with 12 bases remaining between them. CDR3 sequence reads: CASSLPRLNSPLHF. In DNA, the CDR3 is TGTGCCAGCAGCCTCCCTCGTTTGAATTCACCCCTCCACTTT.

The V call is TRBV6-6, the J call TRBJ1-6, with 7 bases matching TRBD1. The CDR3 loop spans 17 amino acids. The V and J ends lost 5 bases and 0 bases, in that order; junction bases with no gene match: 7. Germline V CDR1 and CDR2: MNHNY, SVGAGI (reference sequence). The CDR3 DNA follows: TGTGCCAGCAGTCGGAGGGGGCAGAGCTCCTATAATTCACCCCTCCACTTT. Translated, it gives CASSRRGQSSYNSPLHF.

J is TRBJ2-3 and V is TRBV2, with D tentatively TRBD2 (7 bases). V was clipped by 5 bases and J by 0 bases, with 15 bases between them. The CDR3 has 16 amino acids. CDR1 and CDR2 from the germline V gene are SNHLY and FYNNEI. The CDR3 here is CASSLGGAGSTDTQYF. The CDR3 nucleotides read TGTGCCAGCAGTTTGGGGGGGGCAGGGAGCACAGATACGCAGTATTTT.

The V and J genes are TRBV28 and TRBJ1-5; D call uncertain. Trimming shortened V by 0 bases and J by 5 bases, and 5 bases separated the two germline ends. Per germline, CDR1 MDHEN and CDR2 SYDVKM. The CDR3 is made up of 13 amino acids. CDR3 coding DNA: TGTGCCAGCAGTTTATGGGGCGATCAGCCCCAGCATTTT. This sequence encodes CASSLWGDQPQHF.